This TCR beta chain was observed in a study of Tregs in tolerant kidney transplant recipients. Of note for this clone: The antigen is unknown.

The data were produced by immunoSEQ multiplex PCR, yet TCRdb's version contains in-frame clones alone and is incomplete. This table holds just under 65,000 clones, 95% to 98% found once. Before regulatory T cell sorting, thawed PBMCs rested overnight at 37°C in about 190 IU/ml IL-2. Study outcomes and limitations: Activated donor B cell expansion appeared to reveal the most relevant donor-specific TCRbeta repertoire. Tolerant patients' donor-specific Tregs expanded beyond overall Tregs, suggesting antigen-driven growth.

This CDR3 has 13 residues. With 5 bases removed from V and 3 bases from J, the gap between germline ends came to 10 bases. CDR1 KGHSH and CDR2 LQKENI come from the germline V gene. This specimen was Tregs from blood, taken before the transplant. This sequence was found in a human donor who received a combined kidney and bone marrow transplant. This rearrangement joins TRBV18 to TRBJ1-1, with D possibly matching TRBD1 (6 bases). Here the CDR3 DNA reads TGTGCCAGCTCAACATCAGGGGACACTGAAGCTTTCTTT. Translation: CASSTSGDTEAFF.